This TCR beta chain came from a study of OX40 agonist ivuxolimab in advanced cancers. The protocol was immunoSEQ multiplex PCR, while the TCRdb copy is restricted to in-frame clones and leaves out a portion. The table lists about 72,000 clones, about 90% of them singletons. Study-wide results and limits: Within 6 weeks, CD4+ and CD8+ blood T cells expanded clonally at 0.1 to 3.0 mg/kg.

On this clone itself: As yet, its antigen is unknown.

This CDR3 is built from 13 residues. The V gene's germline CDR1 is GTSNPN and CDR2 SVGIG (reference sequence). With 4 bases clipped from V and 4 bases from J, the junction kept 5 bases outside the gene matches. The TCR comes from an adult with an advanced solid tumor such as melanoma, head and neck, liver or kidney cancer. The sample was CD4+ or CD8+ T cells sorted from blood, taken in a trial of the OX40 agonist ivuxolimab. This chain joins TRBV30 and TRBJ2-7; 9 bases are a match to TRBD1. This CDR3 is CAWKGDRAYEQYF. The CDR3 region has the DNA TGTGCCTGGAAGGGGGACAGGGCATACGAGCAGTACTTC.